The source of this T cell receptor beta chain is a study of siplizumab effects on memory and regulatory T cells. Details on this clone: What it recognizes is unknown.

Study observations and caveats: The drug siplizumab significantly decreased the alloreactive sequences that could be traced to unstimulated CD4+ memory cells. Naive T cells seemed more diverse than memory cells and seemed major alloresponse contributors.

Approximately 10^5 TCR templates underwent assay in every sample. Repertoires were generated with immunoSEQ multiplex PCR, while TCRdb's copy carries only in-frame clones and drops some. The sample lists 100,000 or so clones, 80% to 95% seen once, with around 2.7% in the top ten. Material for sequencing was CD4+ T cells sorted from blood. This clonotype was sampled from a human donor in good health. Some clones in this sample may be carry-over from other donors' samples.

The CDR3 protein is CASSAYYRVYEQYF. CDR3 bases: TGTGCCAGCAGTGCATATTACAGGGTCTACGAGCAGTACTTC. The chain couples TRBV6-1 to TRBJ2-7; tentatively, D is TRBD1 (6 bases). Germline-derived CDR1 and CDR2 are MNHNS and SASEGT. V lost 4 bases to trimming and J lost 3 bases, with 13 bases between them. The CDR3 sequence is 14 residues long.